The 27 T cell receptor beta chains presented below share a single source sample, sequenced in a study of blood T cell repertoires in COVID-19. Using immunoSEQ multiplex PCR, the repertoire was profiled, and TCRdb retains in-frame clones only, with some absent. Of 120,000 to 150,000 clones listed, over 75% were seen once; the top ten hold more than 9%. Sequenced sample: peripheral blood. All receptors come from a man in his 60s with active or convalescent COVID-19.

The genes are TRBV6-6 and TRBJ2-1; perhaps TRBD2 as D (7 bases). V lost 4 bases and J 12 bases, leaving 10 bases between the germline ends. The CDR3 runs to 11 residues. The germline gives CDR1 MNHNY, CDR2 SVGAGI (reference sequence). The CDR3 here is CASSSRGAQFF. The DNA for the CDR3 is TGTGCCAGCAGTTCCCGGGGGGCGCAGTTCTTC.

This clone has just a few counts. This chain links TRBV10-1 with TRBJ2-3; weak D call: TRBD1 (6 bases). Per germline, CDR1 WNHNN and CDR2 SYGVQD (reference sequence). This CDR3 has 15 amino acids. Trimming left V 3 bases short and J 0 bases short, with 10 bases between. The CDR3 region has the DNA TGCGCCAGCAGTGAAGGGACATATAGCACAGATACGCAGTATTTT. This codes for CASSEGTYSTDTQYF.

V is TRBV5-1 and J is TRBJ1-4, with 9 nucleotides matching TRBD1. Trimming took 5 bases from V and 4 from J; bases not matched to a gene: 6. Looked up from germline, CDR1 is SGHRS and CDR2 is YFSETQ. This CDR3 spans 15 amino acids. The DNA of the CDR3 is TGCGCCAGCAGGGATACAGGGGGCATTAATGAAAAACTGTTTTTT. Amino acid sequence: CASRDTGGINEKLFF.

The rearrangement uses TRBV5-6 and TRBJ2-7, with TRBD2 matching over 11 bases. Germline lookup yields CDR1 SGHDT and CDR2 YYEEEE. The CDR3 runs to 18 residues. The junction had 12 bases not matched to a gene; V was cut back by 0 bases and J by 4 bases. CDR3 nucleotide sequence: TGTGCCAGCAGCTTGGGCCACTTAGCGGGAGGGGTAAAATACGAGCAGTACTTC. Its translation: CASSLGHLAGGVKYEQYF.

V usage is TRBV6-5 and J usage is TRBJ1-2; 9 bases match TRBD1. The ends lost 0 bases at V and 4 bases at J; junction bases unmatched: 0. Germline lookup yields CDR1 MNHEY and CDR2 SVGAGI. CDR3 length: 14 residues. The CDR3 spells CASSYSTGGYGYTF. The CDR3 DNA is TGTGCCAGCAGTTACTCGACAGGGGGCTATGGCTACACCTTC.

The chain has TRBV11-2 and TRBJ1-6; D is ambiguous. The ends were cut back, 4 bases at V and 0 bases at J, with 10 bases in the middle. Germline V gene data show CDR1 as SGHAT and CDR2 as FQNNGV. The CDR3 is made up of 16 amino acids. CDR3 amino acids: CASSSPRSSYNSPLHF. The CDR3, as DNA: TGTGCCAGCAGCTCCCCGAGGAGCTCCTATAATTCACCCCTCCACTTT.

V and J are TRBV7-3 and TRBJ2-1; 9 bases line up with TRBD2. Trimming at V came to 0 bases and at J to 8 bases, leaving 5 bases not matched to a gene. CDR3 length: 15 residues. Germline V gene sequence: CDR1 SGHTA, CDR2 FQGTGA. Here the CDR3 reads CASSLTSSGIDEQFF. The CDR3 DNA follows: TGTGCCAGCAGCTTAACTTCTAGCGGGATAGATGAGCAGTTCTTC.

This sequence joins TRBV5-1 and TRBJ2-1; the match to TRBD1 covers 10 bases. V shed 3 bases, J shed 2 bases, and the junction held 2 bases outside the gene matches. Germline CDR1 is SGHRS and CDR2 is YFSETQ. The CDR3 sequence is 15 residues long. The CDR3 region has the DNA TGCGCCAGCAGCTATGACAGGGGGCCCTACAATGAGCAGTTCTTC. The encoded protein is CASSYDRGPYNEQFF.

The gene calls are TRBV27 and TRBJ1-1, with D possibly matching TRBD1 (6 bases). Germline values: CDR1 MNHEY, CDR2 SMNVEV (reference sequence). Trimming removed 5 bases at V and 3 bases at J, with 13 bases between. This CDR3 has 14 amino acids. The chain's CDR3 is CASSNRETYTEAFF. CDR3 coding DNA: TGTGCCAGCAGTAACAGGGAAACGTACACTGAAGCTTTCTTT.

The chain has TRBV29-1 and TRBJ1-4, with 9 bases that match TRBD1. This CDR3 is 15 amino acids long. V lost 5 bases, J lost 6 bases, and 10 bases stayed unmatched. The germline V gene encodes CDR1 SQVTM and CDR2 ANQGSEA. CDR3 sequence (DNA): TGCAGCGTTTTAACAGGGGGCGCATCCGATGAAAAACTGTTTTTT. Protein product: CSVLTGGASDEKLFF.

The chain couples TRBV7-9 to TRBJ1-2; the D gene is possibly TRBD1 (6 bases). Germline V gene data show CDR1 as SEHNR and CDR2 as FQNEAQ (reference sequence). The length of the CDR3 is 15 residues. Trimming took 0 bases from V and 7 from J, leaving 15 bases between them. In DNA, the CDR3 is TGTGCCAGCAGCTTAGCGGGCGGGGGCGCGTTTGGCTACACCTTC. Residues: CASSLAGGGAFGYTF.

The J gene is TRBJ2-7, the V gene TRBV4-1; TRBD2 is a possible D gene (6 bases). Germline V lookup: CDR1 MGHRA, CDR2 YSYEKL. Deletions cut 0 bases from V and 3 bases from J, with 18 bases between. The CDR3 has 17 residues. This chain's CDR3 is CASSQDHGSFYFYEQYF. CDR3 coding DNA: TGCGCCAGCAGCCAAGATCACGGGAGTTTTTATTTCTACGAGCAGTACTTC.

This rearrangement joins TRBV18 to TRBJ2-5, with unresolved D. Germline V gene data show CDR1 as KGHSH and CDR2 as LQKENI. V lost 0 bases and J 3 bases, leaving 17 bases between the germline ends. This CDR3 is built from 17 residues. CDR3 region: CASSPPSRDPRKETQYF. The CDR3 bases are TGTGCCAGCTCACCACCTTCGAGAGACCCTAGGAAAGAGACCCAGTACTTC.

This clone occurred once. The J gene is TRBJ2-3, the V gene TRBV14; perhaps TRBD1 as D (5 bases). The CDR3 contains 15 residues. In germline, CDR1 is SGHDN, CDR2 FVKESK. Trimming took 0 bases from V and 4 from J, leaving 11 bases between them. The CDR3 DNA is TGTGCCAGCAGCCAAGATTGGGGCAGGGCAGATACGCAGTATTTT. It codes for CASSQDWGRADTQYF.

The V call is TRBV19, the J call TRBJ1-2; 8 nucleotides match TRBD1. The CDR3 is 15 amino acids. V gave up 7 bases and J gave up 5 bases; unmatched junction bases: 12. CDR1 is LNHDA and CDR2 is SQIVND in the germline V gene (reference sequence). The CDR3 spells CASTNTPGQVYGYTF. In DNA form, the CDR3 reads TGTGCCAGTACTAATACCCCGGGACAGGTTTATGGCTACACCTTC.

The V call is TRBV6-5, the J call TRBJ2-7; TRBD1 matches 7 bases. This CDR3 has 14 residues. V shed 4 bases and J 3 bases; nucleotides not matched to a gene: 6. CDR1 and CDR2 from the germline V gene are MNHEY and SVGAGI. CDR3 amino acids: CASSSGQLIYEQYF. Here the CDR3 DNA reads TGTGCCAGCAGTTCGGGACAGCTGATCTACGAGCAGTACTTC.

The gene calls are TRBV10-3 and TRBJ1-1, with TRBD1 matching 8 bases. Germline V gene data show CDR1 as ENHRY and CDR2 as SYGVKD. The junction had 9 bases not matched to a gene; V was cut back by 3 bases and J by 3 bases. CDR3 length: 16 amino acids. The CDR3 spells CAISELGQGGDTEAFF. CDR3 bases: TGTGCCATCAGTGAACTAGGACAGGGAGGGGACACTGAAGCTTTCTTT.

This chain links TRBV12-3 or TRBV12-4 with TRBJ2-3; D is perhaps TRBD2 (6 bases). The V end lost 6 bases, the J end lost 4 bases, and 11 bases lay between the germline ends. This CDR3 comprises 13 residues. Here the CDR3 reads CASRELAADTQYF. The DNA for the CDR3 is TGTGCCAGCAGGGAACTAGCCGCAGATACGCAGTATTTT.

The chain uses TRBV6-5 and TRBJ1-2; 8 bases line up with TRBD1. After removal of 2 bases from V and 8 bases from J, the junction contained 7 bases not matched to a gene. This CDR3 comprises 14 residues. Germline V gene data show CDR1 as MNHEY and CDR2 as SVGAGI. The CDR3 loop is CASSYARDRSGYTF. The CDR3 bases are TGTGCCAGCAGTTACGCCCGGGACAGGTCAGGCTACACCTTC.

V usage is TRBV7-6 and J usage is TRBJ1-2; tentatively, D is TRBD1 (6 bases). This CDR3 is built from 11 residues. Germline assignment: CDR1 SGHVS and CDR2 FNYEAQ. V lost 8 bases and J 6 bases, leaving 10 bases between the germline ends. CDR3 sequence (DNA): TGTGCCAGCCTATCAGGGGATGGCTACACCTTC. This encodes CASLSGDGYTF.

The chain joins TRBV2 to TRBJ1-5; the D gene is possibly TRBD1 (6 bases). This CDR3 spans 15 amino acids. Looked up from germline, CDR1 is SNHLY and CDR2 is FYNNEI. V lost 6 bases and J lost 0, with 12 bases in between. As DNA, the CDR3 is TGTGCCAGCAGCGGTCGACAGGCTAGCAATCAGCCCCAGCATTTT. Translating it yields CASSGRQASNQPQHF. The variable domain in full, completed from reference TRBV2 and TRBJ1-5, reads EPEVTQTPSHQVTQMGQEVILRCVPISNHLYFYWYRQILGQKVEFLVSFYNNEISEKSEIFDDQFSVERPDGSNFTLKIRSTKLEDSAMYFCASSGRQASNQPQHFGDGTRLSIL.

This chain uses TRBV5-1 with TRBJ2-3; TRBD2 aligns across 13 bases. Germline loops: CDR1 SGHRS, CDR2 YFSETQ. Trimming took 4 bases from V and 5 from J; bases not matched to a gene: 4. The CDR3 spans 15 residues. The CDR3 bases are TGCGCCAGCAGCGGAGGACTAGCGGGAGTAGATACGCAGTATTTT. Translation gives CASSGGLAGVDTQYF.

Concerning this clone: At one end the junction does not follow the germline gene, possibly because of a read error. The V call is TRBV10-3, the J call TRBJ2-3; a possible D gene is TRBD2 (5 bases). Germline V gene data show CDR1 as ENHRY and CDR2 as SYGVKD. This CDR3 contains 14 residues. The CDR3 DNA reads TGTGCCACCAGTCGTCGGGATATCACAGATACGCAGTATTTT. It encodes CATSRRDITDTQYF.

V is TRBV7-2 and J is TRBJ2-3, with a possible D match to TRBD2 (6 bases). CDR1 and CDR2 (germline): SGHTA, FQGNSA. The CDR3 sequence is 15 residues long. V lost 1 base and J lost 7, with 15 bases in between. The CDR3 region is CASSLDRESGYTQYF. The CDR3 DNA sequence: TGTGCCAGCAGCTTAGACCGGGAGTCTGGATATACGCAGTATTTT.

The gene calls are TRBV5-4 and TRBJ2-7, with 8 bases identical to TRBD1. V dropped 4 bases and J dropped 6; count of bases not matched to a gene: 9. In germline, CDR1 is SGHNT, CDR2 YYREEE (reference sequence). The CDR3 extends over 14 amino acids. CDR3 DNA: TGTGCCAGCAGCCCGGACAGGGTGAGGGGCGAGCAGTACTTC. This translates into CASSPDRVRGEQYF.

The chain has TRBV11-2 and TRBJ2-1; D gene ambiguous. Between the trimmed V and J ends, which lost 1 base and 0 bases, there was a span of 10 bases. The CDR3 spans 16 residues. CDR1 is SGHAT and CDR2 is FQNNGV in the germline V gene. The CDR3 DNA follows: TGTGCCAGCAGCTTAGGAGGCAGCCGCTCCTACAATGAGCAGTTCTTC. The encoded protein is CASSLGGSRSYNEQFF.

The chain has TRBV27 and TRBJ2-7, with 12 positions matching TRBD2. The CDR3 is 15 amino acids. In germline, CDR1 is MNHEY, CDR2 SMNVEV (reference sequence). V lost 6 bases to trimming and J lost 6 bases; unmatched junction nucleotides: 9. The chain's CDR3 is CASRGLAGNWGEQYF. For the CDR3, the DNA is TGTGCCAGCAGAGGACTAGCGGGAAACTGGGGCGAGCAGTACTTC.